These 18 T cell receptor beta chains were sequenced from one sample in a study of blood T cell repertoires in COVID-19. Generated by immunoSEQ multiplex PCR, the TCRdb table keeps only in-frame clones and is missing some. The sample includes 68,000 or so clones, around 90% seen only once; the top ten take 0.4% to 0.55%. Sequenced: peripheral blood. Receptor source: a man aged 45-60 years with COVID-19, enrolled during active disease.

The J gene is TRBJ2-1, the V gene TRBV4-3; TRBD1 agrees at 9 bases. Germline V gene data show CDR1 as LGHNA and CDR2 as YSLEER. The CDR3 has 18 residues. Unmatched junction bases numbered 13, after V lost 0 bases and J lost 7 bases. The CDR3 reads CASSQDNSGTGRYNEQFF. The CDR3 nucleotides are TGCGCCAGCAGCCAAGATAATTCCGGGACAGGGAGATATAATGAGCAGTTCTTC.

The chain employs TRBV4-1 and TRBJ2-5; TRBD1 aligns across 8 bases. The CDR3 consists of 13 residues. Germline V gene lookup returns CDR1 MGHRA and CDR2 YSYEKL. Trimming at V came to 6 bases and at J to 10 bases, leaving 10 bases not matched to a gene. This chain's CDR3 is CASRRTGTTHQYF. CDR3 nucleotides: TGCGCCAGCAGACGGACAGGGACGACGCACCAGTACTTC.

The rearrangement uses TRBV12-3 or TRBV12-4 and TRBJ1-1; D possibly corresponds to TRBD1 (5 bases). Trimming pared 5 bases from V and 4 bases from J, leaving 11 bases between. The CDR3 has 13 residues. CDR3 coding DNA: TGTGCCAGCAGTAGGGGAATATCCACTGAAGCTTTCTTT. This codes for CASSRGISTEAFF.

The rearrangement uses TRBV9 and TRBJ1-1; 7 bases line up with TRBD1. The CDR3 has 16 amino acids. With 3 bases clipped from V and 0 bases from J, the junction kept 8 bases outside the gene matches. The germline CDR1 and CDR2 sequences are SGDLS and YYNGEE. In DNA form, the CDR3 reads TGTGCCAGCAGCGAGGGGGCGTGGGGGATGAACACTGAAGCTTTCTTT. It is translated as CASSEGAWGMNTEAFF.

The table lists this clone with a count of one. The rearrangement joins TRBV3-1 (or the pseudogene TRBV3-2) to TRBJ1-2, with D perhaps matching TRBD1 (6 bases). CDR1 and CDR2 from the germline V gene are LGHDT and YNNKEL (reference sequence). V was pared by 1 base and J by 6 bases, with 12 bases between. The length of the CDR3 is 14 residues. The CDR3 region has the DNA TGTGCCAGCAGCCAAGGCCGCAGGGGAAATGGCTACACCTTC. Protein product: CASSQGRRGNGYTF.

The chain combines TRBV5-4 with TRBJ2-2; a weak D match, TRBD2 (6 bases). V dropped 4 bases and J dropped 0 bases, with 16 bases sitting between them. Germline-derived CDR1 and CDR2 are SGHNT and YYREEE (reference sequence). This CDR3 spans 17 amino acids. For the CDR3, the DNA is TGTGCCAGCAGCCGTTCCGGCGGGGCCACGAACACCGGGGAGCTGTTTTTT. Protein: CASSRSGGATNTGELFF.

The CDR3 loop is CASSLELGEVDYGYTF. In DNA, the CDR3 is TGTGCCAGCAGCTTAGAGTTGGGGGAGGTGGACTATGGCTACACCTTC. The gene calls are TRBV7-9 and TRBJ1-2; a weak D match, TRBD1 (5 bases). The germline V and J ends were trimmed by 1 base and 3 bases, with 15 bases remaining between them. The CDR3 spans 16 residues. CDR1 is SEHNR and CDR2 is FQNEAQ in the germline V gene (reference sequence). The entire variable domain, with the rest obtained from reference TRBV7-9 and TRBJ1-2, is as follows: DTGVSQNPRHKITKRGQNVTFRCDPISEHNRLYWYRQTLGQGPEFLTYFQNEAQLEKSRLLSDRFSAERPKGSFSTLEIQRTEQGDSAMYLCASSLELGEVDYGYTFGSGTRLTVV.

The chain recombines TRBV7-8 with TRBJ2-1, with 10 positions matching TRBD2. Unmatched junction bases numbered 10, after V lost 2 bases and J lost 6 bases. CDR1 SGHVS and CDR2 FQNEAQ come from the germline V gene. The CDR3 is made up of 17 amino acids. CDR3: CASSLQVAGGVSNEQFF. DNA for the CDR3: TGTGCCAGCAGCTTACAAGTAGCGGGAGGAGTTTCCAATGAGCAGTTCTTC.

This clone was observed a single time. The chain's CDR3 is CASSATGGVGETQYF. The CDR3 DNA sequence: TGCGCCAGCAGCGCTACAGGGGGTGTTGGGGAGACCCAGTACTTC. This rearrangement joins TRBV4-1 to TRBJ2-5, with 8 bases lining up with TRBD1. The CDR3 contains 15 residues. The V and J ends lost 5 bases and 5 bases, in that order; junction bases with no gene match: 10. Per the germline V gene, CDR1 is MGHRA and CDR2 is YSYEKL.

DNA of the CDR3: TGTGCCAGCAGCTTAGACCGACAGGGGGCCAACTATGGCTACACCTTC. Protein product: CASSLDRQGANYGYTF. This chain connects TRBV11-1 to TRBJ1-2; TRBD1 matches 10 bases. CDR1 and CDR2 from the germline V gene are SGHAT and FQDESV (reference sequence). Trimming removed 1 base from V and 2 bases from J; junction bases left unmatched: 4. This CDR3 comprises 16 residues.

J is TRBJ2-3 and V is TRBV4-2, with TRBD1 matching 8 bases. The germline V gene encodes CDR1 LGHNA and CDR2 YNFKEQ. This CDR3 has 17 amino acids. V trimming: 4 bases; J trimming: 2 bases; junction bases outside the gene matches: 11. CDR3 nucleotide sequence: TGTGCCAGCAGCCTCGAAAGGACAGGGATTTCCACAGATACGCAGTATTTT. It yields the protein CASSLERTGISTDTQYF.

In DNA, the CDR3 is TGTGCCAGCAGGACTATGGACAGGGGATCTGAAGCTTTCTTT. Protein product: CASRTMDRGSEAFF. This chain joins TRBV6-5 and TRBJ1-1; 9 bases align to TRBD1. The V gene's germline CDR1 is MNHEY and CDR2 SVGAGI. The CDR3 contains 14 residues. V was clipped by 6 bases and J by 6 bases; unmatched bases: 8.

In DNA, the CDR3 is TGTGCCAGCAGTTTGAGTATCTTCGCGAACACCGGGGAGCTGTTTTTT. Its protein product is CASSLSIFANTGELFF. V usage is TRBV6-2 or TRBV6-3 and J usage is TRBJ2-2; D gene uncertain. The CDR3 spans 16 residues. Per germline, CDR1 MNHEY and CDR2 SVGEGT. Trimming pared 4 bases from V and 0 bases from J, leaving 12 bases between.

This rearrangement joins TRBV9 to TRBJ1-2, with 9 bases that match TRBD1. The CDR3 has 17 amino acids. Per germline, CDR1 SGDLS and CDR2 YYNGEE. Trimming at V came to 2 bases and at J to 7 bases, leaving 15 bases not matched to a gene. Written as DNA, the CDR3 is TGTGCCAGCAGCGTTAGGGGACAGGGTAGGATTCCCGGTGGCTACACCTTC. Protein: CASSVRGQGRIPGGYTF.

The chain carries TRBV6-2 or TRBV6-3 and TRBJ2-1; 12 bases match TRBD2. The CDR3 is 15 residues long. Looked up from germline, CDR1 is MNHEY and CDR2 is SVGEGT. V shed 5 bases, J shed 4 bases, and the junction held 3 bases outside the gene matches. CDR3: CASSPGLAGYNEQFF. The DNA of the CDR3 is TGTGCCAGCAGTCCCGGACTAGCGGGATACAATGAGCAGTTCTTC.

V and J are TRBV28 and TRBJ1-6, with D possibly TRBD1 on 6 matching bases. The germline CDR1 and CDR2 sequences are MDHEN and SYDVKM. V was trimmed by 5 bases and J by 5 bases, leaving 10 bases between them. The CDR3 is 14 residues long. The DNA of the CDR3 is TGTGCCAGCAGTGATCACAGGGATAATTCACCCCTCCACTTT. Protein: CASSDHRDNSPLHF.

The chain carries TRBV3-1 (or the pseudogene TRBV3-2) and TRBJ1-1; D is possibly TRBD1 (5 bases). The CDR3 consists of 14 residues. Per the germline V gene, CDR1 is LGHDT and CDR2 is YNNKEL (reference sequence). Trimming shortened V by 6 bases and J by 5 bases, and 16 bases separated the two germline ends. CDR3 in DNA: TGTGCCAGCAGTGCCACAGGCGGTAGAACTGAAGCTTTCTTT. It translates to CASSATGGRTEAFF.

The CDR3 DNA follows: TGCGCCAGCAGCTTTCTACCGGCTATGAGGGAAGGGGGTGAAAAACTGTTTTTT. This encodes CASSFLPAMREGGEKLFF. The rearrangement links TRBV5-1 to TRBJ1-4, with D perhaps TRBD1 (6 bases). In germline, CDR1 is SGHRS, CDR2 YFSETQ. Trimming pared 2 bases from V and 7 bases from J, leaving 24 bases between. This CDR3 has 18 residues. Full variable domain (rest looked up from reference TRBV5-1 and TRBJ1-4): KAGVTQTPRYLIKTRGQQVTLSCSPISGHRSVSWYQQTPGQGLQFLFEYFSETQRNKGNFPGRFSGRQFSNSRSEMNVSTLELGDSALYLCASSFLPAMREGGEKLFFGSGTQLSVL.